The 24 T cell receptor beta chains presented below share a single source sample, sequenced in a study of blood T cells in healthy people across ages. PCR was performed a second time for about 7 to 11 cycles using a sample-barcoded 5' primer and a J-beta primer mix. MiXCR, applied by TCRdb to the 5' RACE reads, yields one record per CDR3 protein. The repertoire holds about 1.8 million distinct CDR3 sequences, with 49% as singletons. The sequenced material came from blood. The receptors stem from a woman in her forties in good health.

This clonotype was detected once. The CDR3 loop reads CARQDTRDSCRNIQYF. The CDR3 DNA sequence: TGTGCCAGACAAGATACGAGGGATAGCTGTAGAAACATTCAGTACTTC. V gene TRBV7-3 combines with J gene TRBJ2-7, with D possibly TRBD2 on 5 matching bases. The DNA end is a closer match to TRBJ2-4, so the J assignment may be wrong. From germline, CDR1 is SGHTA and CDR2 FQGTGA. CDR3 length equals 16 residues.

The chain has TRBV7-2 and TRBJ1-5, with TRBD1 identical over 10 bases. J gave up 7 bases and V 0 bases, and 9 bases lay outside the gene matches. The CDR3 is made up of 17 amino acids. Germline CDR1 reads SGHTA; CDR2 reads FQGNSA. DNA for the CDR3: TGTGCCAGCAGCTTAGCCCCAATGGGGACAGGGGTCCAGCCCCAGCATTTT. As protein: CASSLAPMGTGVQPQHF.

V usage is TRBV5-1 and J usage is TRBJ1-2, with a weak D call TRBD1 (5 bases). Germline V lookup: CDR1 SGHRS, CDR2 YFSETQ. V was trimmed by 4 bases and J by 4 bases, leaving 11 bases between them. This CDR3 is 13 amino acids long. The CDR3, as DNA: TGCGCCAGCAGCGGGGGACTAAGCTATGGCTACACCTTC. It specifies CASSGGLSYGYTF.

The sample holds one count of this clonotype. V usage is TRBV12-3 or TRBV12-4 and J usage is TRBJ2-4; possibly TRBD1 or TRBD2 for D (5 bases each). The CDR3 runs 15 residues. Trimming stripped 4 bases from V and 13 bases from J, with 23 bases between. This CDR3 reads CASSSVPRGEGEQYF. The CDR3 nucleotides read TGTGCCAGCAGTTCGGTTCCTCGAGGCGAAGGGGAGCAGTACTTC.

The chain is built from TRBV9 and TRBJ2-5, with 13 positions matching TRBD2. The CDR3 sequence is 16 residues long. The germline CDR1 and CDR2 sequences are SGDLS and YYNGEE. V lost 4 bases to trimming and J lost 11 bases; unmatched junction nucleotides: 14. CDR3 region: CASSPRLAGGQWEQYF. The CDR3 nucleotides are TGTGCCAGCAGCCCGAGACTAGCGGGGGGCCAATGGGAGCAGTACTTC.

The chain has TRBV7-9 and TRBJ2-7; 9 positions match TRBD1. V lost 3 bases, J lost 5 bases, and 17 bases stayed unmatched. Germline CDR1 reads SEHNR; CDR2 reads FQNEAQ (reference sequence). This CDR3 comprises 18 residues. In DNA, the CDR3 is TGTGCCAGCAGCTTTCCACAAGGCCGGGACAGGGAACCACACGAGCAGTACTTC. Residues: CASSFPQGRDREPHEQYF.

In its sample, this clonotype was seen a few times. The chain is built from TRBV2 and TRBJ1-4, with D uncertain. Germline values: CDR1 SNHLY, CDR2 FYNNEI. The CDR3 is made up of 11 amino acids. Deletions cut 4 bases from V and 8 bases from J, with 5 bases between. Here the CDR3 reads CASSAREKLFF. The CDR3 DNA follows: TGTGCCAGCAGTGCTCGGGAAAAACTGTTTTTT.

The chain couples TRBV2 to TRBJ2-7, with D possibly being TRBD1 (6 bases). The germline gives CDR1 SNHLY, CDR2 FYNNEI. The CDR3 extends over 13 amino acids. Between the trimmed V and J ends, which lost 8 bases and 7 bases, there was a span of 18 bases. The CDR3 nucleotides read TGTGCCAGCGATAACCCGACAGGCCGGGAGCAGTACTTC. Translation gives CASDNPTGREQYF.

V usage is TRBV10-3 and J usage is TRBJ2-1; unclear D gene. Between the trimmed V and J ends, which lost 3 bases and 7 bases, there was a span of 7 bases. This CDR3 is 12 amino acids long. Germline V CDR1 and CDR2: ENHRY, SYGVKD. CDR3 DNA: TGTGCCATCAGTGATAATCTGAATGAGCAGTTCTTC. Residues: CAISDNLNEQFF.

The chain uses TRBV27 and TRBJ2-3, with unresolved D. V gave up 3 bases and J gave up 5 bases, with 9 bases separating them. The CDR3 consists of 13 residues. The V gene's germline CDR1 is MNHEY and CDR2 SMNVEV (reference sequence). CDR3 region: CASSFWFEDTQYF. CDR3 in DNA: TGTGCCAGCAGTTTCTGGTTTGAAGATACGCAGTATTTT.

The J gene is TRBJ2-7, the V gene TRBV6-2 or TRBV6-3; 8 positions agree with TRBD2. The CDR3 is 13 amino acids. With V trimmed by 7 bases and J by 0 bases, 2 bases remained unmatched. The germline gives CDR1 MNHEY, CDR2 SVGEGT. The CDR3 sequence is CASKAGGSYEQYF. In DNA, the CDR3 is TGTGCCAGCAAGGCGGGGGGCTCCTACGAGCAGTACTTC.

V usage is TRBV7-9 and J usage is TRBJ2-6, with D maybe TRBD2 (5 bases). The ends were cut back, 3 bases at V and 3 bases at J, with 12 bases in the middle. CDR1 is SEHNR, CDR2 FQNEAQ, per germline (reference sequence). This CDR3 region has 16 residues. CDR3 in amino acids: CASSFRRGIGANVLTF. CDR3 nucleotides: TGTGCCAGCAGCTTTCGCCGGGGAATTGGGGCCAACGTCCTGACTTTC.

The V call is TRBV5-1, the J call TRBJ2-4; 7 nucleotides agree with TRBD2. Trimming cost V 5 bases and J 3 bases; bases outside gene matches: 5. Germline V lookup: CDR1 SGHRS, CDR2 YFSETQ. CDR3 length: 14 amino acids. The CDR3 DNA follows: TGCGCCAGCAGAATGGGGGGGGACAAAAACATTCAGTACTTC. Its translation is CASRMGGDKNIQYF.

The chain uses TRBV5-1 and TRBJ2-1, with D perhaps TRBD1 (5 bases). V lost 0 bases and J lost 4, with 11 bases in between. CDR3 length: 15 amino acids. The germline CDR1 and CDR2 sequences are SGHRS and YFSETQ. The CDR3 here is CASSLETVSYNEQFF. The CDR3 bases are TGCGCCAGCAGCTTGGAGACAGTAAGTTACAATGAGCAGTTCTTC. The full variable domain, in which reference TRBV5-1 and TRBJ2-1 provide the parts outside the CDR3, is KAGVTQTPRYLIKTRGQQVTLSCSPISGHRSVSWYQQTPGQGLQFLFEYFSETQRNKGNFPGRFSGRQFSNSRSEMNVSTLELGDSALYLCASSLETVSYNEQFFGPGTRLTVL.

CDR3 loop: CSTQSTDTQYF. DNA of the CDR3: TGCAGCACCCAAAGCACAGATACGCAGTATTTT. The chain recombines TRBV20-1 with TRBJ2-3, with D unclear. CDR1 is DFQATT and CDR2 is SNEGSKA in the germline V gene (reference sequence). The length of the CDR3 is 11 residues.

This clonotype was seen only a few times. CDR3 coding DNA: TGTGCCAGCAGCGACGACAGGGGGGACACCTTC. Its translation is CASSDDRGDTF. The V gene is TRBV5-6, the J gene TRBJ1-2, with 9 nucleotides matching TRBD1. The CDR3 runs 11 residues. Germline CDR1 reads SGHDT; CDR2 reads YYEEEE. The trim removed 4 bases at V and 12 bases at J, leaving 4 bases unmatched.

The V and J genes are TRBV5-6 and TRBJ1-1; tentative D call: TRBD1 (5 bases). The germline V gene has CDR1 SGHDT and CDR2 YYEEEE. V was pared by 7 bases and J by 2 bases, with 18 bases between. This CDR3 has 15 amino acids. This CDR3 reads CASLLPGRPNTEAFF. CDR3 nucleotide sequence: TGTGCCAGCTTGCTCCCGGGGCGGCCTAACACTGAAGCTTTCTTT.

This chain connects TRBV4-2 to TRBJ2-1, with D possibly being TRBD2 (6 bases). Germline CDR1 is LGHNA and CDR2 is YNFKEQ. Trimming shortened V by 1 base and J by 3 bases, and 19 bases separated the two germline ends. This CDR3 region has 18 residues. DNA for the CDR3: TGTGCCAGCAGCCAAGGGGTTCAGGTGGGACTGATCTACAATGAGCAGTTCTTC. Translated, it gives CASSQGVQVGLIYNEQFF.

The CDR3 coding sequence is TGTGCCAGCATGAGTGAACAGTATAGCAATCAGCCCCAGCATTTT. It codes for CASMSEQYSNQPQHF. The V and J genes are TRBV6-2 or TRBV6-3 and TRBJ1-5, with D hard to call. V lost 7 bases to trimming and J lost 0 bases, with 13 bases between them. The CDR3 length is 15 residues. Per germline, CDR1 MNHEY and CDR2 SVGEGT.

This clonotype was detected only a few times. Here the CDR3 reads CASSILTGTGVGIQYF. For the CDR3, the DNA is TGTGCCAGCAGTATATTAACCGGGACAGGGGTAGGCATTCAGTACTTC. The chain carries TRBV25-1 and TRBJ2-4, with TRBD1 identical over 10 bases. The CDR3 covers 16 residues. From germline, CDR1 is MGHDK and CDR2 SYGVNS. V lost 5 bases, J lost 9 bases, and 13 bases stayed unmatched.

The chain carries TRBV5-1 and TRBJ1-2, with D perhaps TRBD1 (6 bases). The CDR3 runs 14 residues. Germline assignment: CDR1 SGHRS and CDR2 YFSETQ. V was pared by 4 bases and J by 8 bases, with 18 bases between. The CDR3 protein is CASSQVLQGDGYTF. In nucleotides, the CDR3 is TGCGCCAGCAGCCAAGTACTACAGGGTGACGGCTACACCTTC.

This clonotype was observed a handful of times. CDR3 amino acids: CASSVSGSASYEQYF. In DNA form, the CDR3 reads TGTGCCAGCAGCGTAAGTGGGAGCGCCTCCTACGAGCAGTACTTC. This chain links TRBV9 with TRBJ2-7, with a weak D call TRBD2 (5 bases). CDR1 and CDR2 (germline): SGDLS, YYNGEE. This CDR3 region has 15 residues. Trimming left V 1 base short and J 0 bases short, with 11 bases between.

In this sample, this clonotype turned up a few times. V and J are TRBV12-3 or TRBV12-4 and TRBJ2-1; D may be TRBD2 (6 bases). The V and J ends lost 2 bases and 10 bases respectively, with 9 bases between them. The length of the CDR3 is 12 residues. CDR3 DNA sequence: TGTGCCAGCAGTTTACGCGGGAAAGAGCAGTTCTTC. Translated, it gives CASSLRGKEQFF.

This clonotype was found many times. One end of the junction fails to match germline, which may point to a read error. The CDR3 loop is CASSLTGFEQYF. Written as DNA, the CDR3 is TGTGCCAGCAGCTTAACCGGGTTTGAGCAGTACTTC. The V and J genes are TRBV5-1 and TRBJ2-4; D call uncertain. The germline gives CDR1 SGHRS, CDR2 YFSETQ. This CDR3 is built from 12 residues.